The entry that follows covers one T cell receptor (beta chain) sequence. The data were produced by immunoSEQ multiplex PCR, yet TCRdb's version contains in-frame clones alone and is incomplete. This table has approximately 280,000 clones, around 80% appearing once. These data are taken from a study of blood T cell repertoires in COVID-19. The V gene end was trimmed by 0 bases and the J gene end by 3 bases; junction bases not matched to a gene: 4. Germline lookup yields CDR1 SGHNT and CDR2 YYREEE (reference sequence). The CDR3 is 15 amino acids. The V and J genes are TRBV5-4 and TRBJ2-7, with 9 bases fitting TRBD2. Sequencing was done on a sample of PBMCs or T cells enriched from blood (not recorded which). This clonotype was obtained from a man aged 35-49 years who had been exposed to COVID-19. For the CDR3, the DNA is TGTGCCAGCAGCTTGGGTGGGACTAGCTACTACGAGCAGTACTTC. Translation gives CASSLGGTSYYEQYF.